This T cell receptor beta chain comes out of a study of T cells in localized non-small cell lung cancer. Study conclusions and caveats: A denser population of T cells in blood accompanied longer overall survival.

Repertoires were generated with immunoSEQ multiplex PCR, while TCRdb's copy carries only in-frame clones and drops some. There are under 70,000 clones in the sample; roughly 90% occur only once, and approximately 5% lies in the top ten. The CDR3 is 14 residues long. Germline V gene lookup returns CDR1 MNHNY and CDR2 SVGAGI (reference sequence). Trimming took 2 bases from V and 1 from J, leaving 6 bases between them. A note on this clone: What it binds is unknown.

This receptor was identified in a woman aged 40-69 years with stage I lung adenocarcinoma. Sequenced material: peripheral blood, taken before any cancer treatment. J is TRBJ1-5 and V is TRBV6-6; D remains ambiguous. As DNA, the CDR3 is TGTGCCAGCAGTTACCCTGAAAGCAATCAGCCCCAGCATTTT. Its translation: CASSYPESNQPQHF.